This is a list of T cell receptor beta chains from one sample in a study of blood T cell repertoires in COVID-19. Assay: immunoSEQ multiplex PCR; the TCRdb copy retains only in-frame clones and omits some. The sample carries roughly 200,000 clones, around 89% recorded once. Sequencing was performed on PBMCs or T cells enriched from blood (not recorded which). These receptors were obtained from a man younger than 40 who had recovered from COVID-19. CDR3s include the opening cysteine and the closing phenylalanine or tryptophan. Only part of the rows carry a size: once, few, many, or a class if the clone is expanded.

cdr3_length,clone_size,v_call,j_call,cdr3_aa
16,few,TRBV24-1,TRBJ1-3,CATSALAPSDGNTIYF
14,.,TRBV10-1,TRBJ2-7,CASSTGVTSYEQYF
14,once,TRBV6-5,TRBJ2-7,CASSYADSSYEQYF
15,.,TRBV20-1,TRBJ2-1,CSASSYSRAHNEQFF
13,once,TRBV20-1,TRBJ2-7,CSASRGISYEQYF
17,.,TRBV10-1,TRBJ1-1,CASSESWWTGEHTEAFF
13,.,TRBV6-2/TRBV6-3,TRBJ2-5,CASSFSSPETQYF
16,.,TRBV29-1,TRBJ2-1,CSVEGGGGRADDEQFF
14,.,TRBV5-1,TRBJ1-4,CASSRGTGNEKLFF
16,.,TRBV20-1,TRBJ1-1,CSASGPGQKSRSEAFF
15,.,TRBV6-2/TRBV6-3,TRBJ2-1,CASSRRLAGDNEQFF
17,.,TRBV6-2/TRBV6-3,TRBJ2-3,CASSSALLRDSAGAQYF
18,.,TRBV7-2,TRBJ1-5,CASSSPGQGWRANQPQHF
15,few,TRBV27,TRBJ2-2,CASSSAGRDTGELFF
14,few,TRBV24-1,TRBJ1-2,CATSDLGQGGGYTF
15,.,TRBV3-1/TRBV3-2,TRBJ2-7,CASSQSVARSYEQYF
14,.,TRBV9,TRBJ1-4,CASSAEQGEAKLFF
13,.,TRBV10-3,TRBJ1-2,CAISVTRDYGYTF
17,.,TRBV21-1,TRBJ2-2,CASSILGLATNTGELFF
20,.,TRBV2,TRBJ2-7,CASTRAGRLAGSRTPYEQYF
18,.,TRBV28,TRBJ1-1,CASSSIGIRGDMNTEAFF
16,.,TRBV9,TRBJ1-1,CASSPHLGGVVTEAFF
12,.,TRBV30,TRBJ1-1,CACGDRDTEAFF
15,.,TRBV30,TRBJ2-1,CAWSPPVGPGNEQFF
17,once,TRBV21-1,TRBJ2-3,CASSKERGTGRTDTQYF
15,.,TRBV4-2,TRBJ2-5,CASSQDEGGRETQYF
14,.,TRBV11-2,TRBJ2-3,CASSFGGRTDTQYF
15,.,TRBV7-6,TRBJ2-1,CASSPGQPPYNEQFF
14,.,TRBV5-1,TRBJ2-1,CASSDGSSYNEQFF
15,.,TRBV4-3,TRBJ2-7,CASSQDDRGSYEQYF